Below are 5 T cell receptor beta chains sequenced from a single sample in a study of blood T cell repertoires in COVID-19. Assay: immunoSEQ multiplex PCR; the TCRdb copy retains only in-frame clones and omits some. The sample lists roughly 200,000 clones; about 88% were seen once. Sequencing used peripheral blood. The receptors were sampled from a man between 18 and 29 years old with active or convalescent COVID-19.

CDR3 sequence: CASTQDRGLTEAFF. The CDR3 region has the DNA TGTGCCAGTACTCAAGACAGGGGGCTCACTGAAGCTTTCTTT. The chain has TRBV19 and TRBJ1-1, with TRBD1 identical over 10 bases. This CDR3 is 14 amino acids long. The trim removed 7 bases at V and 4 bases at J, leaving 6 bases unmatched. Germline assignment: CDR1 LNHDA and CDR2 SQIVND (reference sequence).

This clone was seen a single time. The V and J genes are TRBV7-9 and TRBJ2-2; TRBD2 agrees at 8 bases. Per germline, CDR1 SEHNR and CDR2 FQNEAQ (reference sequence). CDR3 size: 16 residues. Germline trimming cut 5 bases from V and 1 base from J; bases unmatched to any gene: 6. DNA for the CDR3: TGTGCCAGCAGCCGCATCGGGGGGGTGAACACCGGGGAGCTGTTTTTT. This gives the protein CASSRIGGVNTGELFF.

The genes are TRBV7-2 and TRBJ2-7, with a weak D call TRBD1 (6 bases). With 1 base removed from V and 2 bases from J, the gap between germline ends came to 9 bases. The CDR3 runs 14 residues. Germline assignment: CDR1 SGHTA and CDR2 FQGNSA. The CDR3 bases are TGTGCCAGCAGCTTAGTAGGACAGCCCTACGAGCAGTACTTC. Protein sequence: CASSLVGQPYEQYF.

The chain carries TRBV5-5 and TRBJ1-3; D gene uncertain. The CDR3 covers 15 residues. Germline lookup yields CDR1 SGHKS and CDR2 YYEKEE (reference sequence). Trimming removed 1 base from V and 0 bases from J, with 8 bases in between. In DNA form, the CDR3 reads TGTGCCAGCAGCTTGTATTCTTACTCTGGAAACACCATATATTTT. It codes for CASSLYSYSGNTIYF.

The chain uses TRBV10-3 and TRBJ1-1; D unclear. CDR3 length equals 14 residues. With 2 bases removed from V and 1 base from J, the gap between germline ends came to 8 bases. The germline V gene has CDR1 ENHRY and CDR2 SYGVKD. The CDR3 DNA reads TGTGCCATCAGTGAGACAGCCCCGAACACTGAAGCTTTCTTT. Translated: CAISETAPNTEAFF.